Below, 6 T cell receptor beta chains from the same sample are listed, as sequenced in a study of blood T cells in healthy people across ages. A second roughly 7 to 11 cycle PCR used barcoded and J-beta primers. TCRdb re-derived calls from the 5' RACE reads in MiXCR, one entry per CDR3 protein. The sample lists 1,300,000 or so distinct CDR3 sequences, approximately 60% occurring once. Sequences were obtained from blood. These receptors all stem from a man aged 18 to 30 in good health.

The gene calls are TRBV5-1 and TRBJ2-3, with D possibly TRBD1 on 6 matching bases. V lost 4 bases, J lost 2 bases, and 14 bases lay in between. This CDR3 is built from 15 residues. CDR1 is SGHRS, CDR2 YFSETQ, per germline. DNA of the CDR3: TGCGCCAGCAGCCAAAAGGGGGATTCCACAGATACGCAGTATTTT. Translating gives CASSQKGDSTDTQYF.

This clonotype was counted once. The chain has TRBV2 and TRBJ1-6; D is possibly TRBD1 (5 bases). Per germline, CDR1 SNHLY and CDR2 FYNNEI. This CDR3 region has 14 residues. V gave up 6 bases and J gave up 9 bases, with 15 bases separating them. The CDR3 sequence is CASSETPGGSPLHF. CDR3 DNA: TGTGCCAGCAGCGAAACACCGGGGGGTTCACCCCTCCACTTT.

The V and J genes are TRBV4-2 and TRBJ2-7; TRBD1 matches at 7 bases. CDR1 is LGHNA and CDR2 is YNFKEQ in the germline V gene. V was clipped by 1 base and J by 3 bases; unmatched bases: 3. The CDR3 covers 14 residues. The CDR3 reads CASSQGTGVYEQYF. The CDR3 DNA reads as TGTGCCAGCAGCCAAGGAACAGGGGTCTACGAGCAGTACTTC.

The table lists this clonotype with many counts. J is TRBJ2-7 and V is TRBV13; D is ambiguous. CDR3 length: 13 amino acids. Trimming stripped 4 bases from V and 1 base from J, with 8 bases between. Germline values: CDR1 PRHDT, CDR2 FYEKMQ (reference sequence). CDR3 sequence (DNA): TGTGCCAGCAGCTCAACAGCATCCTACGAGCAGTACTTC. It yields the protein CASSSTASYEQYF. The full variable domain, in which reference TRBV13 and TRBJ2-7 provide the parts outside the CDR3, is AAGVIQSPRHLIKEKRETATLKCYPIPRHDTVYWYQQGPGQDPQFLISFYEKMQSDKGSIPDRFSAQQFSDYHSELNMSSLELGDSALYFCASSSTASYEQYFGPGTRLTVT.

This clonotype has more than one count but fewer than ten. The CDR3 is CASSYGTGNTEAFF. CDR3 in DNA: TGTGCCAGCAGTTACGGGACGGGTAACACTGAAGCTTTCTTT. The J gene is TRBJ1-1, the V gene TRBV6-5, with D possibly matching TRBD1 (5 bases). Trimming shortened V by 2 bases and J by 2 bases, and 9 bases separated the two germline ends. CDR3 length: 14 residues. Germline V gene lookup returns CDR1 MNHEY and CDR2 SVGAGI.

The chain is built from TRBV9 and TRBJ2-3, with 8 bases matching TRBD2. CDR1 and CDR2 from the germline V gene are SGDLS and YYNGEE. CDR3 length equals 17 residues. V was clipped by 7 bases and J by 0 bases; unmatched bases: 13. The CDR3 region is CASRNHRSGASTDTQYF. CDR3 nucleotides: TGTGCCAGCCGCAACCACCGTAGCGGGGCTAGCACAGATACGCAGTATTTT. Using reference TRBV9 and TRBJ2-3 for the parts outside the CDR3, the full variable domain is DSGVTQTPKHLITATGQRVTLRCSPRSGDLSVYWYQQSLDQGLQFLIQYYNGEERAKGNILERFSAQQFPDLHSELNLSSLELGDSALYFCASRNHRSGASTDTQYFGPGTRLTVL.